The clone carrying this T cell receptor beta chain was picked up a small number of times. Its antigen remains unidentified. These data are taken from a study of T cell repertoires in cytomegalovirus infection. Overall study: Matching HLA type, along with CMV infection, was indicated by public TCR beta signatures.

Study results and limitations: Carriers of CMV and the relevant HLA type were discriminated by public TCR beta frequency.

TCRdb re-analysed the reads in MiXCR, keeping a single row per CDR3 protein. The sample consists of approximately 110,000 distinct CDR3 sequences, under 45% of them appearing once. Between the trimmed V and J ends, which lost 2 bases and 7 bases, there was a span of 18 bases. CDR3 length: 15 amino acids. CDR1 and CDR2 from the germline V gene are MNHEY and SVGAGI. The receptor was isolated from a human donor in good health (CMV status not recorded). Some clones in this sample may be carry-over from other donors' samples. Sequences were derived from CD8+ T cells from cultured PBMCs, sampled from culture after CMV antigen stimulation. V is TRBV6-5 and J is TRBJ2-7; D might be TRBD1 or TRBD2, each matching 5 bases. In nucleotides, the CDR3 is TGTGCCAGCAGTTACCAATATGGGGGATCAGGAGAGCAGTACTTC. This gives the protein CASSYQYGGSGEQYF.